These 23 T cell receptor beta chains were all obtained from the same sample, sequenced in a study of T-cell reconstitution after alpha-beta-depleted transplantation in children. During its preparation, the TCRbeta library received unique molecular identifiers. TCRdb analysed the PCR reads with MiXCR anew, one entry per CDR3 protein. The repertoire holds 750,000 to 950,000 distinct CDR3 sequences, with 16% as singletons. Sequenced material: PBMCs, mostly from graft donor cells, taken 360 days after TCRalphabeta/CD19-depleted stem cell transplant. These receptors all come from a male patient aged 10 to 17 who had a stem cell transplant for acute lymphoblastic leukemia, so the T cells may come from the graft donor.

The V gene is TRBV5-4, the J gene TRBJ1-1, with D hard to call. Germline assignment: CDR1 SGHNT and CDR2 YYREEE (reference sequence). CDR3 length: 14 amino acids. V lost 0 bases to trimming and J lost 3 bases, with 9 bases between them. The CDR3 protein is CASSLESAYTEAFF. The CDR3 DNA reads TGTGCCAGCAGCTTGGAATCGGCGTACACTGAAGCTTTCTTT.

Only a few counts were recorded for this clonotype. The chain is built from TRBV4-2 and TRBJ2-1, with 8 bases fitting TRBD2. The length of the CDR3 is 16 residues. CDR1 and CDR2 (germline): LGHNA, YNFKEQ. V shed 0 bases, J shed 7 bases, and the junction held 8 bases outside the gene matches. CDR3 sequence: CASSQDPLAGRNEQFF. As DNA, the CDR3 is TGTGCCAGCAGCCAAGATCCCCTAGCGGGTCGAAATGAGCAGTTCTTC.

This chain links TRBV3-1 with TRBJ2-7; D gene uncertain. Per the germline V gene, CDR1 is LGHDT and CDR2 is YNNKEL (reference sequence). This CDR3 is built from 13 residues. The ends were cut back, 1 base at V and 6 bases at J, with 10 bases in the middle. The CDR3 DNA reads TGTGCCAGCAGCCAAGCGCAGTCGGGCGAGCAGTACTTC. This translates into CASSQAQSGEQYF.

This chain uses TRBV7-6 with TRBJ2-3, with 8 bases lining up with TRBD2. J was trimmed by 7 bases and V by 2 bases; bases with no gene match: 5. The CDR3 loop spans 14 amino acids. Germline CDR1 is SGHVS and CDR2 is FNYEAQ. The CDR3 sequence: CASSLPSGRNTQYF. The CDR3 region has the DNA TGTGCCAGCAGCTTACCCAGCGGGAGAAATACGCAGTATTTT.

This clonotype has more than one count but fewer than ten. The chain uses TRBV5-5 and TRBJ2-7, with a possible D match to TRBD1 (5 bases). The CDR3 sequence is 14 residues long. Germline CDR1 reads SGHKS; CDR2 reads YYEKEE (reference sequence). Trimming pared 0 bases from V and 4 bases from J, leaving 11 bases between. CDR3 sequence: CASSLVGRKYEQYF. DNA for the CDR3: TGTGCCAGCAGCTTGGTGGGGCGCAAATACGAGCAGTACTTC. Filled out from reference TRBV5-5 and TRBJ2-7, the complete variable domain reads DAGVTQSPTHLIKTRGQQVTLRCSPISGHKSVSWYQQVLGQGPQFIFQYYEKEERGRGNFPDRFSARQFPNYSSELNVNALLLGDSALYLCASSLVGRKYEQYFGPGTRLTVT.

V usage is TRBV9 and J usage is TRBJ2-1; TRBD1 agrees at 10 bases. Trimming removed 0 bases from V and 7 bases from J; junction bases left unmatched: 7. The CDR3 sequence is 16 residues long. Germline V gives CDR1 SGDLS, CDR2 YYNGEE. For the CDR3, the DNA is TGTGCCAGCAGCGTAGCTGAGAGGACAGGGGGAAATGAGCAGTTCTTC. It specifies CASSVAERTGGNEQFF.

V usage is TRBV27 and J usage is TRBJ1-1; 7 nucleotides line up with TRBD1. The CDR3 is 15 residues long. From germline, CDR1 is MNHEY and CDR2 SMNVEV (reference sequence). Trimming cost V 5 bases and J 5 bases; bases outside gene matches: 11. CDR3 in amino acids: CASSGIDREVTEAFF. CDR3 nucleotides: TGTGCCAGCAGTGGGATCGACAGGGAGGTAACTGAAGCTTTCTTT.

This clonotype was found once. A much larger clone lies a single base off, so this may be a read error. The chain recombines TRBV20-1 with TRBJ2-3, with 7 positions matching TRBD1. This CDR3 spans 14 amino acids. V lost 4 bases to trimming and J lost 10 bases; unmatched junction nucleotides: 14. Germline CDR1 and CDR2: DFQATT and SNEGSKA (reference sequence). This CDR3 reads CSAKGTEPFHAQYF. The DNA for the CDR3 is TGCAGTGCTAAGGGGACAGAGCCCTTTCACGCGCAGTATTTT.

The chain uses TRBV5-1 and TRBJ2-4, with a possible D match to TRBD2 (5 bases). Trimming cost V 0 bases and J 0 bases, with 10 bases left between them. Per germline, CDR1 SGHRS and CDR2 YFSETQ. This CDR3 is 16 amino acids long. The CDR3 DNA reads as TGCGCCAGCAGCTTGGGTGAGGGTTTAGCCAAAAACATTCAGTACTTC. Protein product: CASSLGEGLAKNIQYF.

This clonotype was seen a few times. In DNA, the CDR3 is TGCGCCAGCAGCGTGAATCTGGAGACCCAGTACTTC. Amino acids: CASSVNLETQYF. The chain recombines TRBV5-1 with TRBJ2-5; D not resolved. Germline V CDR1 and CDR2: SGHRS, YFSETQ. The CDR3 sequence is 12 residues long. Trimming stripped 4 bases from V and 5 bases from J, with 9 bases between.

In this sample, this clonotype turned up a few times. The V and J genes are TRBV12-3 or TRBV12-4 and TRBJ1-5, with a tentative D call TRBD1 (6 bases). CDR3 length equals 16 residues. With 1 base removed from V and 0 bases from J, the gap between germline ends came to 10 bases. The CDR3 is CASSLGGGYSNQPQHF. CDR3 sequence (DNA): TGTGCCAGCAGTTTAGGGGGGGGCTATAGCAATCAGCCCCAGCATTTT.

The CDR3 bases are TGCGCCAGCAGTTCTCCTTTAGGGGATAGCGGGAATTCGCATGAGCAGTTCTTC. It is translated as CASSSPLGDSGNSHEQFF. The chain recombines TRBV5-1 with TRBJ2-1; 8 positions agree with TRBD2. Trimming cost V 5 bases and J 8 bases; bases outside gene matches: 21. CDR3 length: 18 residues. Germline assignment: CDR1 SGHRS and CDR2 YFSETQ.

V usage is TRBV10-2 and J usage is TRBJ2-7; D remains unclear. With 5 bases removed from V and 4 bases from J, the gap between germline ends came to 12 bases. CDR1 and CDR2 (germline): WSHSY, SAAADI. The CDR3 sequence is 13 residues long. Here the CDR3 reads CASSSPSPYEQYF. CDR3 coding DNA: TGCGCCAGCAGTTCTCCTAGTCCGTACGAGCAGTACTTC.

This clonotype was counted between two and nine times. The V call is TRBV7-9, the J call TRBJ2-1; 7 positions match TRBD1. This CDR3 comprises 16 residues. Germline CDR1 reads SEHNR; CDR2 reads FQNEAQ (reference sequence). After removal of 8 bases from V and 5 bases from J, the junction contained 15 bases not matched to a gene. In DNA form, the CDR3 reads TGTGCCAGCGAGGTTTTTTCTGGACAGGCCGACAATGAGCAGTTCTTC. Protein: CASEVFSGQADNEQFF. The variable domain in full, with the rest retrieved from reference TRBV7-9 and TRBJ2-1, is DTGVSQNPRHKITKRGQNVTFRCDPISEHNRLYWYRQTLGQGPEFLTYFQNEAQLEKSRLLSDRFSAERPKGSFSTLEIQRTEQGDSAMYLCASEVFSGQADNEQFFGPGTRLTVL.

This clonotype was picked up many times. The V and J genes are TRBV20-1 and TRBJ2-1, with a weak D call TRBD1 (6 bases). Germline CDR1 is DFQATT and CDR2 is SNEGSKA (reference sequence). There are 16 residues in the CDR3. The V gene lost 0 bases and the J gene lost 2 bases, with 14 bases spanning the gap. The CDR3 loop is CSARDLGGRAYNEQFF. CDR3 in DNA: TGCAGTGCTAGAGATCTAGGGGGTAGGGCCTACAATGAGCAGTTCTTC.

The chain couples TRBV5-1 to TRBJ1-2, with 7 bases that match TRBD1. V trimming: 2 bases; J trimming: 4 bases; junction bases outside the gene matches: 5. This CDR3 comprises 14 residues. Germline-derived CDR1 and CDR2 are SGHRS and YFSETQ. DNA for the CDR3: TGCGCCAGCAGCTTCCCGGACAGGATCTATGGCTACACCTTC. Translating it yields CASSFPDRIYGYTF. The full variable domain, its missing parts supplied by reference TRBV5-1 and TRBJ1-2, is KAGVTQTPRYLIKTRGQQVTLSCSPISGHRSVSWYQQTPGQGLQFLFEYFSETQRNKGNFPGRFSGRQFSNSRSEMNVSTLELGDSALYLCASSFPDRIYGYTFGSGTRLTVV.

Remarks on this clonotype: At one of its ends the junction is not consistent with the germline gene, which may arise from a read error. The chain joins TRBV20-1 to TRBJ2-1; no clear D. Germline assignment: CDR1 DFQATT and CDR2 SNEGSKA (reference sequence). CDR3 length: 16 residues. Here the CDR3 reads CSASFSTRARPYHSLF. For the CDR3, the DNA is TGCAGTGCTAGCTTTTCCACCCGGGCAAGACCGTACCACAGCCTCTTC.

The chain uses TRBV5-1 and TRBJ2-1; D is perhaps TRBD1 or TRBD2 (5 bases each). Between the trimmed V and J ends, which lost 3 bases and 3 bases, there was a span of 13 bases. There are 15 residues in the CDR3. In germline, CDR1 is SGHRS, CDR2 YFSETQ. The CDR3 loop is CASSSGAGNYNEQFF. The CDR3 DNA is TGCGCCAGCAGCTCCGGGGCAGGAAACTACAATGAGCAGTTCTTC.

The chain carries TRBV6-5 and TRBJ2-6; unclear D gene. The V end lost 2 bases, the J end lost 4 bases, and 12 bases lay between the germline ends. In germline, CDR1 is MNHEY, CDR2 SVGAGI. The CDR3 has 16 amino acids. The CDR3 is CASSYAISSGANVLTF. The CDR3 region has the DNA TGTGCCAGCAGTTACGCTATTTCGTCAGGGGCCAACGTCCTGACTTTC.

The chain uses TRBV5-6 and TRBJ2-7; TRBD2 agrees at 11 bases. Germline V gives CDR1 SGHDT, CDR2 YYEEEE. Trimming removed 6 bases from V and 3 bases from J; junction bases left unmatched: 5. The CDR3 totals 14 residues. The CDR3 sequence is CASMLTSGSYEQYF. The CDR3 DNA reads as TGTGCCAGCATGTTAACTAGCGGGAGCTACGAGCAGTACTTC.

The chain uses TRBV5-1 and TRBJ2-1; 7 bases line up with TRBD1. The CDR3 contains 16 residues. Unmatched junction bases numbered 10, after V lost 0 bases and J lost 7 bases. CDR1 and CDR2 from the germline V gene are SGHRS and YFSETQ. For the CDR3, the DNA is TGCGCCAGCAGCTTGGGGCACGGACAGGTTGGGAATGAGCAGTTCTTC. As protein: CASSLGHGQVGNEQFF.

The CDR3 loop is CASSFVLGGKGEKLFF. The CDR3 DNA is TGTGCCAGCAGTTTTGTCCTTGGGGGGAAGGGGGAAAAACTGTTTTTT. J is TRBJ1-4 and V is TRBV12-3 or TRBV12-4, with a tentative D call TRBD1 (5 bases). The length of the CDR3 is 16 residues. V lost 3 bases, J lost 8 bases, and 19 bases lay in between.

The V and J genes are TRBV5-1 and TRBJ2-7; weak D call: TRBD1 (6 bases). The V gene lost 4 bases and the J gene lost 2 bases, with 16 bases spanning the gap. The germline V gene has CDR1 SGHRS and CDR2 YFSETQ. The CDR3 totals 15 residues. In DNA form, the CDR3 reads TGCGCCAGCAGCAGGACCTCAGGGGCCGCCTACGAGCAGTACTTC. Translated: CASSRTSGAAYEQYF.